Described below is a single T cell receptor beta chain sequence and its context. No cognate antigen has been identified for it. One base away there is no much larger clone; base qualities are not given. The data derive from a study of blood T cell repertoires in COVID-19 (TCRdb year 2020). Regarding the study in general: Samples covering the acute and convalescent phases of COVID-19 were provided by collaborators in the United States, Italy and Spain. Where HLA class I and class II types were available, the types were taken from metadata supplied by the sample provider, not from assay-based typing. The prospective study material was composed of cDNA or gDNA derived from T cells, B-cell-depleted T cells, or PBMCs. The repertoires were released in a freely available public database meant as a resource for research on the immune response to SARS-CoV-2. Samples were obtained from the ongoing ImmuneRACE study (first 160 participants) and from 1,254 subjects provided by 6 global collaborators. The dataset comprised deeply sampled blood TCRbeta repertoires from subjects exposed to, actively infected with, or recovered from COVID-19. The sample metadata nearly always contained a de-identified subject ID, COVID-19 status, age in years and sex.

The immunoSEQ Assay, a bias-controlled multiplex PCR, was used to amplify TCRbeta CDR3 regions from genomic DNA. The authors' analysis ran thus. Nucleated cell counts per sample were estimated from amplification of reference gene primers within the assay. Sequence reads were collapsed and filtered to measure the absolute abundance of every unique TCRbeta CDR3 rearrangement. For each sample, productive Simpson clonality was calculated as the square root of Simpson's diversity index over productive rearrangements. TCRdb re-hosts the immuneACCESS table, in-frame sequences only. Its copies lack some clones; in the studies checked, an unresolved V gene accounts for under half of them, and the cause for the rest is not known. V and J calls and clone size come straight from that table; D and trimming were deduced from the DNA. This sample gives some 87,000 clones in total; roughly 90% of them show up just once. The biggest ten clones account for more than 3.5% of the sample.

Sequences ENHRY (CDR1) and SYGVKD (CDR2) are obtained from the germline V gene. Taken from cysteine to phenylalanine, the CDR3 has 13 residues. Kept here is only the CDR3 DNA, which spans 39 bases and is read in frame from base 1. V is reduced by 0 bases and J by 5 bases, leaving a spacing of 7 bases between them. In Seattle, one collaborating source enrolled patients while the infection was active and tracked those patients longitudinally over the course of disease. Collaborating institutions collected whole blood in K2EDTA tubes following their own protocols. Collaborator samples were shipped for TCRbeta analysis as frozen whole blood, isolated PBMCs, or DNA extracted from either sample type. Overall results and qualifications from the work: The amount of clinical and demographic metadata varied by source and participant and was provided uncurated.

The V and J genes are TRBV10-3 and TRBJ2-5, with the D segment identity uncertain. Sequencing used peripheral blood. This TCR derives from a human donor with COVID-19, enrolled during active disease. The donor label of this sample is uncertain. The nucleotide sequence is TGTGCCATCAGTGAGTCCGCCAGGGAGACCCAGTACTTC. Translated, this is CAISESARETQYF.